Each of the 28 T cell receptor beta chains below was sequenced from the same sample in a study of beta chain features in type 1 diabetes. Overall study results and limits: All four CD4+ subsets of Type 1 diabetes patients contained TCRB CDR3s that were moderately but significantly shorter.

Their antigens are not known. Reverse transcription of all isolated RNA meant that expressed TCRB transcripts were sequenced. Repertoires were generated with immunoSEQ multiplex PCR, while TCRdb's copy carries only in-frame clones and drops some. Among about 650,000 clones listed, 9.5% to 15% were seen once. The sequencing sample was made of naive CD4+ T cells from blood. These receptors were collected from a man aged 30 to 45 with type 1 diabetes.

This clone was seen more than once but under ten times. The rearrangement uses TRBV2 and TRBJ2-3; no definite D call. The CDR3 covers 16 residues. Germline V lookup: CDR1 SNHLY, CDR2 FYNNEI. V lost 5 bases, J lost 0 bases, and 15 bases lay in between. The CDR3 loop reads CASSYSAPRSTDTQYF. CDR3 bases: TGTGCCAGCAGTTACAGCGCCCCGAGAAGCACAGATACGCAGTATTTT.

The table lists this clone with a few counts. This chain links TRBV5-4 with TRBJ2-5; D gene uncertain. CDR1 is SGHNT, CDR2 YYREEE, per germline (reference sequence). V dropped 1 base and J dropped 5 bases, with 15 bases sitting between them. The CDR3 is 15 amino acids. The CDR3 DNA reads as TGTGCCAGCAGCTTGACTGGTGGAGTTTTGGAGACCCAGTACTTC. It codes for CASSLTGGVLETQYF.

The genes are TRBV5-6 and TRBJ1-5; D remains ambiguous. Per the germline V gene, CDR1 is SGHDT and CDR2 is YYEEEE. This CDR3 region has 19 residues. Trimming cost V 1 base and J 0 bases, with 20 bases left between them. In nucleotides, the CDR3 is TGTGCCAGCAGCTTGTGGTTGGTGTCTGGTTCCGATAGCAATCAGCCCCAGCATTTT. Translating it yields CASSLWLVSGSDSNQPQHF.

This clone was detected a few times. The chain links TRBV5-1 to TRBJ2-3; D might be TRBD1 (6 bases). The CDR3 has 14 residues. From germline, CDR1 is SGHRS and CDR2 YFSETQ. Deletions cut 3 bases from V and 1 base from J, with 9 bases between. CDR3 loop: CASSSGQRTDTQYF. In DNA form, the CDR3 reads TGCGCCAGCAGCTCCGGACAGCGCACAGATACGCAGTATTTT.

The rearrangement links TRBV6-6 to TRBJ1-2; D not certain. V lost 0 bases to trimming and J lost 2 bases, with 13 bases between them. The V gene's germline CDR1 is MNHNY and CDR2 SVGAGI (reference sequence). This CDR3 spans 16 amino acids. The CDR3 DNA reads TGTGCCAGCAGTTACTCGACCCACGGACTAAACTATGGCTACACCTTC. Translated: CASSYSTHGLNYGYTF.

The chain recombines TRBV5-1 with TRBJ2-5; D possibly matches TRBD1 or TRBD2 (5 bases each). Between the trimmed V and J ends, which lost 3 bases and 4 bases, there was a span of 13 bases. Looked up from germline, CDR1 is SGHRS and CDR2 is YFSETQ. This CDR3 contains 14 residues. In DNA form, the CDR3 reads TGCGCCAGCAGCTCCCAGTCGGGGCGAGAGACCCAGTACTTC. Translating it yields CASSSQSGRETQYF.

The chain has TRBV7-8 and TRBJ2-1, with 8 bases lining up with TRBD2. CDR3 length equals 13 residues. The germline CDR1 and CDR2 sequences are SGHVS and FQNEAQ. The V segment lost 5 bases and the J segment 10 bases; nucleotides outside the gene matches: 7. CDR3 sequence (DNA): TGTGCCAGCAGCGCCGGACTAGCAGGGGAGCAGTTCTTC. The encoded protein is CASSAGLAGEQFF.

CDR3 coding DNA: TGTGCCAGCAGCATTGACAGGGACTCCTACGAGCAGTACTTC. This sequence encodes CASSIDRDSYEQYF. This chain joins TRBV7-2 and TRBJ2-7, with 7 positions matching TRBD1. Germline CDR1 SGHTA, CDR2 FQGNSA. The CDR3 is 14 amino acids. V was clipped by 5 bases and J by 0 bases; unmatched bases: 4.

The chain links TRBV29-1 to TRBJ2-7, with D perhaps TRBD1 (6 bases). The length of the CDR3 is 12 residues. V was cut by 3 bases and J by 3 bases, with 9 bases left in between. CDR1 and CDR2 (germline): SQVTM, ANQGSEA. CDR3: CSVDNRVYEQYF. The DNA for the CDR3 is TGCAGCGTTGACAACAGGGTCTACGAGCAGTACTTC.

This clone came up a few times. The gene calls are TRBV6-5 and TRBJ2-2, with 10 bases that match TRBD1. This CDR3 is built from 13 residues. Germline trimming cut 8 bases from V and 6 bases from J; bases unmatched to any gene: 3. Germline lookup yields CDR1 MNHEY and CDR2 SVGAGI. The CDR3 coding sequence is TGTGCCAGCGGGACAGGGGAACCCGGGGAGCTGTTTTTT. It translates to CASGTGEPGELFF.

The chain has TRBV11-2 and TRBJ1-2; 7 bases map to TRBD1. Per germline, CDR1 SGHAT and CDR2 FQNNGV. The trim removed 5 bases at V and 2 bases at J, leaving 5 bases unmatched. CDR3 length: 14 residues. In nucleotides, the CDR3 is TGTGCCAGCAGCCAGGGACAGCGAAACTATGGCTACACCTTC. It codes for CASSQGQRNYGYTF.

This clone was observed a handful of times. This rearrangement joins TRBV6-5 to TRBJ2-2; D is possibly TRBD2 (5 bases). This CDR3 has 16 amino acids. V dropped 4 bases and J dropped 1 base, with 13 bases sitting between them. CDR1 and CDR2 (germline): MNHEY, SVGAGI. CDR3 sequence (DNA): TGTGCCAGCAGTTTACACGGGAAGCGGAACACCGGGGAGCTGTTTTTT. Amino acid sequence: CASSLHGKRNTGELFF.

This clone was counted between two and nine times. The chain has TRBV19 and TRBJ2-5; the D is unclear. Looked up from germline, CDR1 is LNHDA and CDR2 is SQIVND (reference sequence). This CDR3 contains 14 residues. Trimming took off 3 bases at V and 3 bases at J, with 11 bases between the two ends. The CDR3 sequence is CASSIRSGEETQYF. CDR3 sequence (DNA): TGTGCCAGTAGTATCCGGAGTGGAGAAGAGACCCAGTACTTC.

CDR3 protein: CASTVRVGVDNSPLHF. The CDR3 DNA sequence: TGTGCCAGCACCGTCCGGGTCGGGGTCGACAATTCACCCCTCCACTTT. J is TRBJ1-6 and V is TRBV6-6; D remains unclear. Deletions cut 7 bases from V and 7 bases from J, with 20 bases between. Germline assignment: CDR1 MNHNY and CDR2 SVGAGI (reference sequence). CDR3 length equals 16 residues.

This clone came up a few times. The chain combines TRBV5-4 with TRBJ1-6; TRBD1 might be the D (5 bases). In germline, CDR1 is SGHNT, CDR2 YYREEE (reference sequence). The CDR3 has 14 amino acids. V was clipped by 3 bases and J by 6 bases, with 10 bases between them. The CDR3 region has the DNA TGTGCCAGCAGCTCCAGGGTGCGTAATTCACCCCTCCACTTT. Amino acid sequence: CASSSRVRNSPLHF.

The J gene is TRBJ2-1, the V gene TRBV11-2; the match to TRBD2 covers 9 bases. Trimming at V came to 1 base and at J to 7 bases, leaving 8 bases not matched to a gene. The CDR3 is 16 residues long. CDR1 and CDR2 (germline): SGHAT, FQNNGV. This CDR3 reads CASSLASGAPENEQFF. The DNA of the CDR3 is TGTGCCAGCAGCTTAGCTAGCGGGGCCCCTGAGAATGAGCAGTTCTTC.

This clone has more than one count but fewer than ten. V gene TRBV29-1 combines with J gene TRBJ2-7, with D perhaps matching TRBD2 (6 bases). The CDR3 is 12 amino acids. Trimming left V 6 bases short and J 6 bases short, with 15 bases between. Germline loops: CDR1 SQVTM, CDR2 ANQGSEA. The CDR3 bases are TGCAGCGTGCGGGATTCTCGAAGCGAGCAGTACTTC. This gives the protein CSVRDSRSEQYF.

CDR3 region: CASSRTGDVLTEAFF. The CDR3 DNA sequence: TGCGCCAGCAGCCGGACAGGGGACGTTCTCACTGAAGCTTTCTTT. The chain couples TRBV5-1 to TRBJ1-1, with 9 nucleotides matching TRBD1. Germline V lookup: CDR1 SGHRS, CDR2 YFSETQ. V lost 4 bases, J lost 4 bases, and 8 bases stayed unmatched. There are 15 residues in the CDR3.

This chain uses TRBV7-2 with TRBJ1-1, with D tentatively TRBD1 (5 bases). The CDR3 covers 15 residues. Germline CDR1 and CDR2: SGHTA and FQGNSA. The germline V and J ends were trimmed by 5 bases and 0 bases, with 13 bases remaining between them. CDR3 protein: CASSPRPGMNTEAFF. As DNA, the CDR3 is TGTGCCAGCAGCCCACGGCCAGGGATGAACACTGAAGCTTTCTTT.

This rearrangement joins TRBV11-2 to TRBJ2-3; D ambiguous. Trimming shortened V by 0 bases and J by 4 bases, and 11 bases separated the two germline ends. The CDR3 sequence is 15 residues long. CDR1 and CDR2 (germline): SGHAT, FQNNGV. The CDR3 nucleotides are TGTGCCAGCAGCTTAGAAGGGTACAAGGCAGATACGCAGTATTTT. Protein: CASSLEGYKADTQYF.

The chain is built from TRBV7-2 and TRBJ2-7; D unclear. The CDR3 runs 14 residues. Trimming removed 2 bases at V and 0 bases at J, with 8 bases between. CDR1 is SGHTA and CDR2 is FQGNSA in the germline V gene. CDR3 in DNA: TGTGCCAGCAGCTTACAAGGCCTCTCCTACGAGCAGTACTTC. Translated: CASSLQGLSYEQYF.

In this sample, this clone turned up a few times. V usage is TRBV9 and J usage is TRBJ1-3; D remains unclear. Per the germline V gene, CDR1 is SGDLS and CDR2 is YYNGEE. The CDR3 has 16 residues. V lost 0 bases and J 0 bases, leaving 10 bases between the germline ends. The DNA for the CDR3 is TGTGCCAGCAGCGTAGGCCCAGGTGTCTCTGGAAACACCATATATTTT. It codes for CASSVGPGVSGNTIYF.

The chain uses TRBV7-9 and TRBJ1-3; D unresolved. Deletions cut 5 bases from V and 3 bases from J, with 11 bases between. This CDR3 has 14 amino acids. Germline CDR1 and CDR2: SEHNR and FQNEAQ (reference sequence). This CDR3 is CASSEAGYGNTIYF. Written as DNA, the CDR3 is TGTGCCAGCAGCGAGGCGGGATATGGAAACACCATATATTTT. Full variable domain (outside the CDR3, taken from reference TRBV7-9 and TRBJ1-3): DTGVSQNPRHKITKRGQNVTFRCDPISEHNRLYWYRQTLGQGPEFLTYFQNEAQLEKSRLLSDRFSAERPKGSFSTLEIQRTEQGDSAMYLCASSEAGYGNTIYFGEGSWLTVV.

The chain joins TRBV7-8 to TRBJ2-7; tentative D call: TRBD1 (6 bases). V was pared by 4 bases and J by 5 bases, with 21 bases between. This CDR3 comprises 16 residues. Germline V gene sequence: CDR1 SGHVS, CDR2 FQNEAQ. The CDR3 sequence is CASSSQPARTGNEQYF. The CDR3 nucleotides read TGTGCCAGCAGCTCCCAACCGGCCCGAACAGGGAACGAGCAGTACTTC.

V and J are TRBV7-2 and TRBJ2-7; TRBD2 aligns across 11 bases. The CDR3 has 13 residues. Germline CDR1 is SGHTA and CDR2 is FQGNSA. With 8 bases clipped from V and 3 bases from J, the junction kept 3 bases outside the gene matches. CDR3 DNA: TGTGCCAGCGCTACTAGCGGGGGCTACGAGCAGTACTTC. This codes for CASATSGGYEQYF.

The V and J genes are TRBV9 and TRBJ2-1, with TRBD1 as a possible D gene (5 bases). The CDR3 has 15 residues. V gave up 0 bases and J gave up 2 bases, with 9 bases separating them. Germline V lookup: CDR1 SGDLS, CDR2 YYNGEE. CDR3 in DNA: TGTGCCAGCAGCGTAGAGGGGTTAGCCTACAATGAGCAGTTCTTC. This encodes CASSVEGLAYNEQFF.

The V and J genes are TRBV5-1 and TRBJ2-3; TRBD1 might be the D (6 bases). The germline V gene encodes CDR1 SGHRS and CDR2 YFSETQ. This CDR3 has 15 amino acids. The V end lost 3 bases, the J end lost 0 bases, and 11 bases lay between the germline ends. The CDR3 loop is CASSSGTLSTDTQYF. The CDR3 DNA is TGCGCCAGCAGCTCCGGGACACTAAGCACAGATACGCAGTATTTT.

This clone was detected only a few times. J is TRBJ2-1 and V is TRBV7-2; D not resolved. The CDR3 loop spans 15 amino acids. Trimming left V 1 base short and J 2 bases short, with 9 bases between. Looked up from germline, CDR1 is SGHTA and CDR2 is FQGNSA. CDR3 amino acids: CASSLVLGTYNEQFF. CDR3 coding DNA: TGTGCCAGCAGCTTAGTATTGGGCACCTACAATGAGCAGTTCTTC.